This TCR beta chain originates from a study of blood T cell repertoires in COVID-19. Across the study: Spain, Italy and the United States supplied samples that represented acute and convalescent COVID-19.

Original processing notes: Cell counts per sample came from amplifying reference gene primers. TCRdb's copy holds only in-frame clones and misses some; the assay was immunoSEQ multiplex PCR. Clonal size and the V and J genes are those of that table, whereas D and trimming came from the DNA. The sample lists a few hundred thousand clones, 86% occurring once. Points on this clone: Other DNA sequences within the sample encode an identical CDR3.

Deletions cut 2 bases from V and 0 bases from J, with 3 bases between. Germline V gene lookup returns CDR1 MNHEY and CDR2 SMNVEV (reference sequence). The CDR3 is 13 residues long. This receptor was obtained from a woman in her 30s with active or convalescent COVID-19. This chain uses TRBV27 with TRBJ2-3; no clear D gene. Sequenced sample: peripheral blood. DNA for the CDR3: TGTGCCAGCAGTTTACTTAGCACAGATACGCAGTATTTT. This translates into CASSLLSTDTQYF.